This T cell receptor beta chain was recorded in a study of T cells after yellow fever vaccination. The wider study: The fractions with low cell numbers were processed using SMART-Seq v4 Ultra Low Input. General study findings and limits: Contamination of FACS-sorted repertoires by abundant clonotypes from the bulk population could occur. Weaker, the secondary response had a peak occurring faster, on day 5 versus 15.

The CDR3 extends over 15 amino acids. The ends lost 4 bases at V and 4 bases at J; junction bases unmatched: 3. From germline, CDR1 is LGHNA and CDR2 YNFKEQ. A universal primer site and UMIs were added as TCR cDNA was made by 5'RACE template switching. Using its own MiXCR run on the 5' RACE reads, TCRdb lists one record per CDR3 protein. Of approximately 170,000 distinct CDR3 sequences listed, around 10% are singletons. On this clonotype itself: What it recognizes is unknown.

The source of this sequence is a young man who received the YFV17D yellow fever vaccine. The source material was CD8+ T cells sorted from PBMCs, sampled 15 days after the yellow fever booster vaccination. The chain combines TRBV4-2 with TRBJ2-2; 10 bases agree with TRBD1. CDR3 residues: CASSLGQGVTGELFF. For the CDR3, the DNA is TGTGCCAGCAGCCTCGGACAGGGGGTCACCGGGGAGCTGTTTTTT.